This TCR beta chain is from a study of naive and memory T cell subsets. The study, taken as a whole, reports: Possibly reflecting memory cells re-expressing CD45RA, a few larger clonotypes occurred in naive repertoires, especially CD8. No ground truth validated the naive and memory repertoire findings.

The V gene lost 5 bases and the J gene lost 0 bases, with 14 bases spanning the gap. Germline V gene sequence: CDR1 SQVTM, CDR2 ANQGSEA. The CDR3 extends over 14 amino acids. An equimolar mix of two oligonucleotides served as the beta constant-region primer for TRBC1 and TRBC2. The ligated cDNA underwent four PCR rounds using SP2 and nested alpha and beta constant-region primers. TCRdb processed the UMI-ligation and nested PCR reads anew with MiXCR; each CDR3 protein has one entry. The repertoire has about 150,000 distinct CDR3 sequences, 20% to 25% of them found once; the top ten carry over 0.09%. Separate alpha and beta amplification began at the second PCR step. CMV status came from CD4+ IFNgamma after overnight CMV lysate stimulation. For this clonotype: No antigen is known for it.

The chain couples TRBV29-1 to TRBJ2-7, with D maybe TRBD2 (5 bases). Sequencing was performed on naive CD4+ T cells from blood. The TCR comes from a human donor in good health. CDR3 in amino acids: CSVKRTQSSYEQYF. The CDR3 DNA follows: TGCAGCGTTAAGCGGACTCAGAGCTCCTACGAGCAGTACTTC.